These 10 T cell receptor beta chains share one sample of origin, sequenced in a study of shared clonotypes between healthy human individuals. TCRdb's copy holds only in-frame clones and misses some; the assay was immunoSEQ multiplex PCR. The sample records roughly 650,000 clones, approximately 96% being singletons. Naivety among CD8 cells was defined by CD45RO negativity and positive CCR7 selection, thereby excluding terminally differentiated effector memory CD45RA+ cells. Source material: naive CD8+ T cells sorted from blood. The receptors derive from a woman younger than 45 in good health.

The chain has TRBV19 and TRBJ1-5; no clear D. There are 14 residues in the CDR3. V lost 1 base, J lost 3 bases, and 7 bases lay in between. Germline lookup yields CDR1 LNHDA and CDR2 SQIVND (reference sequence). The CDR3 is CASSIGEANQPQHF. DNA for the CDR3: TGTGCCAGTAGTATAGGTGAAGCCAATCAGCCCCAGCATTTT.

The chain is built from TRBV14 and TRBJ2-7; TRBD1 is a possible D gene (5 bases). CDR1 and CDR2 from the germline V gene are SGHDN and FVKESK. The CDR3 consists of 14 residues. V lost 4 bases and J lost 3, with 13 bases in between. CDR3 DNA sequence: TGTGCCAGCAGCCTGACAGCAAATGGCTACGAGCAGTACTTC. It codes for CASSLTANGYEQYF.

As to this clone: Different DNA sequences within this sample yield the same CDR3. The chain has TRBV2 and TRBJ2-7; D gene ambiguous. Germline assignment: CDR1 SNHLY and CDR2 FYNNEI. V was shortened by 3 bases and J by 5 bases, with 5 bases between the two germline ends. This CDR3 has 11 residues. CDR3 protein: CASSDLDEQYF. CDR3 DNA sequence: TGTGCCAGCAGTGATCTAGACGAGCAGTACTTC. The complete variable domain, with remaining parts taken from reference TRBV2 and TRBJ2-7, reads EPEVTQTPSHQVTQMGQEVILRCVPISNHLYFYWYRQILGQKVEFLVSFYNNEISEKSEIFDDQFSVERPDGSNFTLKIRSTKLEDSAMYFCASSDLDEQYFGPGTRLTVT.

Notes on this clone: Other DNA variants within this sample encode the same CDR3. In DNA, the CDR3 is TGCGCCAGCAGCCAAGCACAGGGGGAAGCTTTCTTT. It is translated as CASSQAQGEAFF. V and J are TRBV4-1 and TRBJ1-1; 7 bases agree with TRBD1. The V segment lost 1 base and the J segment 8 bases; nucleotides outside the gene matches: 1. CDR1 is MGHRA and CDR2 is YSYEKL in the germline V gene. The CDR3 totals 12 residues.

This chain joins TRBV28 and TRBJ1-1, with D uncertain. Trimming removed 4 bases from V and 0 bases from J, with 15 bases in between. Germline lookup yields CDR1 MDHEN and CDR2 SYDVKM. The CDR3 consists of 16 residues. CDR3 DNA sequence: TGTGCCAGCAGTTCATCAGTGCCAAGGATGAACACTGAAGCTTTCTTT. This translates into CASSSSVPRMNTEAFF.

This clone was detected only once. The gene calls are TRBV27 and TRBJ2-7; D is unclear. Germline V gene sequence: CDR1 MNHEY, CDR2 SMNVEV (reference sequence). The CDR3 runs to 15 residues. V lost 0 bases, J lost 3 bases, and 12 bases lay in between. CDR3 bases: TGTGCCAGCAGTTTATCCTACATGACTCTCTACGAGCAGTACTTC. This encodes CASSLSYMTLYEQYF.

This chain uses TRBV28 with TRBJ1-4; D is perhaps TRBD1 (5 bases). Germline CDR1 reads MDHEN; CDR2 reads SYDVKM. V was cut by 3 bases and J by 5 bases, with 10 bases left in between. CDR3 size: 14 residues. CDR3 protein: CASSFRQTNEKLFF. CDR3 DNA sequence: TGTGCCAGCAGTTTCCGACAGACAAATGAAAAACTGTTTTTT.

The chain carries TRBV2 and TRBJ2-5; D is undetermined. CDR1 and CDR2 from the germline V gene are SNHLY and FYNNEI. The CDR3 runs 16 residues. Trimming stripped 5 bases from V and 2 bases from J, with 18 bases between. CDR3 loop: CASSPVWATQQETQYF. For the CDR3, the DNA is TGTGCCAGCAGTCCTGTGTGGGCGACACAGCAAGAGACCCAGTACTTC.

This sequence joins TRBV5-1 and TRBJ2-3; weak D call: TRBD1 (6 bases). The V gene lost 4 bases and the J gene lost 6 bases, with 15 bases spanning the gap. Germline V lookup: CDR1 SGHRS, CDR2 YFSETQ. The CDR3 runs to 14 residues. The CDR3 region has the DNA TGCGCCAGCAGCGAAGGACAGTCATTGGATACGCAGTATTTT. It translates to CASSEGQSLDTQYF. Filled out from reference TRBV5-1 and TRBJ2-3, the complete variable domain reads KAGVTQTPRYLIKTRGQQVTLSCSPISGHRSVSWYQQTPGQGLQFLFEYFSETQRNKGNFPGRFSGRQFSNSRSEMNVSTLELGDSALYLCASSEGQSLDTQYFGPGTRLTVL.

The J gene is TRBJ2-7, the V gene TRBV10-2; 8 bases align to TRBD2. Germline assignment: CDR1 WSHSY and CDR2 SAAADI. V shed 6 bases and J 2 bases; nucleotides not matched to a gene: 6. The CDR3 length is 14 residues. The CDR3 DNA sequence: TGCGCCAGCAGCCCACTAGCGGCCACCTACGAGCAGTACTTC. This encodes CASSPLAATYEQYF.